This T cell receptor beta chain was sequenced during a study of cytomegalovirus exposure and HLA in healthy donors. As for the study in general: T cells numbering around 180 million yielded approximately 100 million unique TCR beta sequences in an earlier analysis. Findings and limits, study-wide: It was reported that the classifier diagnosed cytomegalovirus status with high specificity and sensitivity in both the original and validation cohorts. Indistinguishability led to the exclusion of some V segments, TRBV6-2 and TRBV6-3 included. For most TCR beta V segments, an earlier analysis put the productive rate at about 87% or about 30% of the time.

The PCR had 60 Vbeta and 13 Jbeta primers. Sequencing was performed with immunoSEQ multiplex PCR; in TCRdb, only in-frame clones are kept and a portion is missing. Among fewer than 200,000 clones listed, roughly 80% were seen once. Note on this clone: The antigen remains undetermined.

The CDR3 sequence is 17 residues long. The ends lost 5 bases at V and 1 base at J; junction bases unmatched: 8. Germline V lookup: CDR1 SGHTA, CDR2 FQGTGA. This clonotype was obtained from a woman aged 18-29 years in good health and CMV-seronegative. What was sequenced was PBMCs. The rearrangement uses TRBV7-3 and TRBJ2-6; 7 nucleotides match TRBD1. CDR3 sequence (DNA): TGTGCCAGCAGCCCCCAGGGGGTTGAATCTGGGGCCAACGTCCTGACTTTC. Amino acids: CASSPQGVESGANVLTF.